The 8 T cell receptor beta chains given below trace back to one sample, sequenced in a study of siplizumab effects on memory and regulatory T cells. Libraries were prepared by immunoSEQ multiplex PCR; TCRdb keeps only in-frame clonotypes and omits some of them. The sample shows 70,000 to 95,000 clones, roughly 93% of them seen only once. The sequencing input was CD8+ T cells sorted from blood. These receptors came from a human donor in good health.

The chain couples TRBV19 to TRBJ2-3, with TRBD1 identical over 7 bases. Trimming cost V 3 bases and J 3 bases; bases outside gene matches: 6. CDR1 is LNHDA and CDR2 is SQIVND in the germline V gene (reference sequence). This CDR3 region has 15 residues. Written as DNA, the CDR3 is TGTGCCAGTAGTATGATAGGGGGCGGAACAGATACGCAGTATTTT. Translation: CASSMIGGGTDTQYF.

The J gene is TRBJ2-1, the V gene TRBV9, with a possible D match to TRBD2 (5 bases). The V end was cut by 4 bases, the J end by 7 bases, with 12 bases between. CDR3 size: 13 residues. The germline V gene has CDR1 SGDLS and CDR2 YYNGEE. This CDR3 reads CASSTTGVNEQFF. CDR3 bases: TGTGCCAGCAGCACAACCGGGGTGAATGAGCAGTTCTTC.

The CDR3 bases are TGTGCCAGCAGCCATTCACGGTTGAGCTCCTACGAGCAGTACTTC. This encodes CASSHSRLSSYEQYF. The chain couples TRBV7-9 to TRBJ2-7; D is unresolved. The CDR3 totals 15 residues. V dropped 5 bases and J dropped 0 bases, with 14 bases sitting between them. Germline CDR1 reads SEHNR; CDR2 reads FQNEAQ (reference sequence).

The V call is TRBV9, the J call TRBJ2-1; TRBD2 matches 8 bases. CDR3 length equals 16 residues. The V and J ends lost 0 bases and 2 bases, in that order; junction bases with no gene match: 4. The germline V gene encodes CDR1 SGDLS and CDR2 YYNGEE. CDR3 bases: TGTGCCAGCAGCGTAGAGGCTAGCGGGCCCTACAATGAGCAGTTCTTC. Translation gives CASSVEASGPYNEQFF.

The chain has TRBV15 and TRBJ1-5, with D unresolved. V was clipped by 0 bases and J by 4 bases, with 10 bases between them. The CDR3 runs to 15 residues. Germline CDR1 LNHNV, CDR2 YYDKDF (reference sequence). The CDR3 sequence is CATSRDKAVNQPQHF. The CDR3, as DNA: TGTGCCACCAGCAGAGATAAGGCAGTGAATCAGCCCCAGCATTTT.

This clone was counted a single time. The chain links TRBV5-5 to TRBJ2-7, with TRBD2 matching 9 bases. J lost 2 bases, V lost 4 bases, and 10 bases had no gene match. The CDR3 is 16 amino acids. Germline V gene lookup returns CDR1 SGHKS and CDR2 YYEKEE (reference sequence). The CDR3 here is CASSIARLAETYEQYF. Here the CDR3 DNA reads TGTGCCAGCAGCATTGCTAGACTAGCGGAGACCTACGAGCAGTACTTC.

This clone was observed a single time. This chain uses TRBV4-3 with TRBJ2-3, with 7 bases that match TRBD2. Germline loops: CDR1 LGHNA, CDR2 YSLEER. Unmatched junction bases numbered 6, after V lost 0 bases and J lost 3 bases. There are 16 residues in the CDR3. This chain's CDR3 is CASSQDSGGSTDTQYF. The CDR3 DNA sequence: TGCGCCAGCAGCCAAGATTCGGGCGGGAGTACAGATACGCAGTATTTT.

This rearrangement joins TRBV9 to TRBJ2-2; the D gene is possibly TRBD2 (5 bases). The germline V gene encodes CDR1 SGDLS and CDR2 YYNGEE. V was shortened by 0 bases and J by 6 bases, with 9 bases between the two germline ends. This CDR3 is built from 14 residues. The CDR3 sequence is CASSVVERAGELFF. In DNA, the CDR3 is TGTGCCAGCAGCGTAGTGGAGAGGGCCGGGGAGCTGTTTTTT.